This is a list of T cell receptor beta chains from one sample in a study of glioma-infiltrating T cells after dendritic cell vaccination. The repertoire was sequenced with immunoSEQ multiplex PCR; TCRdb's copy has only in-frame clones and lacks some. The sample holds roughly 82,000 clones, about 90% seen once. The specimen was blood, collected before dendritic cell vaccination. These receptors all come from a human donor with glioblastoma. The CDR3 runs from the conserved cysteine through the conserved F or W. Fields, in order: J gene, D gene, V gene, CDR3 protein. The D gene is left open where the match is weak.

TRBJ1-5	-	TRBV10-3	CAISGSGTSNQPQHF
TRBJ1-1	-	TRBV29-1	CSSRLGGNTEAFF
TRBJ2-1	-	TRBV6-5	CASSTIGSSYNEQFF
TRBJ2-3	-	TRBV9	CASSVFGGETTDTQYF
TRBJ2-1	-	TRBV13	CASSLNETPAPNNEQFF
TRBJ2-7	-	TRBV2	CASSERVTGVEQYF
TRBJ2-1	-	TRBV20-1	CSARLYNEQFF
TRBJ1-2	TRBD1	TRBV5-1	CASSLEAGGALRGYGYTF
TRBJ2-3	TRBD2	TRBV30	CAWRGLAATDTQYF
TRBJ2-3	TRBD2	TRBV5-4	CASSLGLAGDIDTQYF
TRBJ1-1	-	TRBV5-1	CASSFQGNTEAFF
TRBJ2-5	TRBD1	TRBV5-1	CASSRGQGTETQYF
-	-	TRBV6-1	CASARQRTYEQYF